This entry describes one TCR beta chain. What it recognizes is unknown. The study ran its PCR with 60 Vbeta and 13 Jbeta primers. The data were produced by immunoSEQ multiplex PCR, yet TCRdb's version contains in-frame clones alone and is incomplete. The top ten clones hold roughly 7.6% of a sample with over 150,000 clones, roughly 80% of them seen once. These data are taken from a study of cytomegalovirus exposure and HLA in healthy donors. Findings and caveats of the study: An ancestry cluster, one associated with Asian ancestry, reportedly showed fewer N-insertions than the approximately 670-donor mean in a later analysis. A later analysis by the authors found several of the most significant clusters apparently linked to common viral pathogens. Among TCR beta chains of equal frequency, HLA-associated ones were more clonally expanded in a later analysis.

The CDR3 has 15 residues. The V gene's germline CDR1 is MDHEN and CDR2 SYDVKM. Losses at the gene ends were 7 bases for V and 1 base for J; bases not matched to a gene: 6. This sequence was found in a woman between 25 and 40 years old in good health and CMV-seropositive. The sample was PBMCs. The chain recombines TRBV28 with TRBJ2-7; 11 bases line up with TRBD1. The DNA for the CDR3 is TGTGCCAGCACCGCCTGGGACAGGGGGTCCTACGAGCAGTACTTC. Translated, it gives CASTAWDRGSYEQYF.